This entry lists 21 T cell receptor beta chains sequenced from one sample in a study of CD8 T cells in Susac syndrome. An amount of RNA that ranged from roughly 0.5 to 1 ug was reverse transcribed with random hexamers. TCRdb reanalysed the immunoSEQ multiplex PCR reads using MiXCR and keeps one entry per CDR3 protein. Counted here are some 200,000 distinct CDR3 sequences, over 90% occurring once; the ten biggest clones make up about 0.096%. The sequencing sample was made of CD4+ T cells from PBMCs. The receptors come from a human donor with multiple sclerosis.

This clonotype has a handful of counts. V is TRBV18 and J is TRBJ2-7; TRBD1 might be the D (5 bases). This CDR3 has 14 amino acids. CDR1 and CDR2 (germline): KGHSH, LQKENI. The V gene lost 6 bases and the J gene lost 2 bases, with 14 bases spanning the gap. The CDR3 loop is CASSPAAGPYEQYF. In nucleotides, the CDR3 is TGTGCCAGCTCCCCGGCGGCAGGGCCCTACGAGCAGTACTTC.

The chain carries TRBV7-3 and TRBJ1-2; the match to TRBD1 covers 7 bases. This CDR3 is 13 amino acids long. The germline CDR1 and CDR2 sequences are SGHTA and FQGTGA. With 5 bases clipped from V and 6 bases from J, the junction kept 6 bases outside the gene matches. CDR3 amino acids: CASSLTTGDGYTF. DNA for the CDR3: TGTGCCAGCAGCCTCACCACAGGGGATGGCTACACCTTC.

The chain couples TRBV3-1 to TRBJ2-7; D ambiguous. This CDR3 is 14 amino acids long. Trimming removed 1 base at V and 4 bases at J, with 11 bases between. Germline V gives CDR1 LGHDT, CDR2 YNNKEL (reference sequence). The CDR3 sequence is CASSQGLEGYEQYF. CDR3 in DNA: TGTGCCAGCAGCCAAGGACTTGAAGGGTACGAGCAGTACTTC.

This chain connects TRBV9 to TRBJ2-5; D is ambiguous. Per the germline V gene, CDR1 is SGDLS and CDR2 is YYNGEE. V shed 1 base and J shed 4 bases, with 11 bases lying between them. The CDR3 is 14 amino acids. CDR3 amino acids: CASSVLSSGETQYF. The CDR3 nucleotides are TGTGCCAGCAGCGTACTTAGTAGTGGAGAGACCCAGTACTTC.

The V and J genes are TRBV20-1 and TRBJ2-3; TRBD2 aligns across 9 bases. The germline gives CDR1 DFQATT, CDR2 SNEGSKA (reference sequence). This CDR3 comprises 15 residues. V was pared by 5 bases and J by 2 bases, with 8 bases of the junction left unmatched. The CDR3 reads CSAPQAGGNTDTQYF. CDR3 coding DNA: TGCAGTGCTCCTCAGGCGGGAGGGAACACAGATACGCAGTATTTT.

The CDR3 here is CATSRAGGGGNEQYF. CDR3 DNA sequence: TGTGCCACCAGCAGAGCAGGCGGGGGGGGCAACGAGCAGTACTTC. This chain connects TRBV15 to TRBJ2-7; 9 nucleotides line up with TRBD2. With 1 base clipped from V and 5 bases from J, the junction kept 6 bases outside the gene matches. This CDR3 contains 15 residues. Per the germline V gene, CDR1 is LNHNV and CDR2 is YYDKDF (reference sequence).

The chain joins TRBV12-5 to TRBJ1-5; 7 nucleotides agree with TRBD1. Germline CDR1 reads LGHNT; CDR2 reads FRNRAP. The CDR3 loop spans 14 amino acids. V shed 6 bases and J 5 bases; nucleotides not matched to a gene: 7. The CDR3 DNA follows: TGTGCTAGTGGGGCCCGGGACAGCTATCAGCCCCAGCATTTT. It encodes CASGARDSYQPQHF.

J is TRBJ2-5 and V is TRBV6-2 or TRBV6-3; the D gene is possibly TRBD2 (5 bases). The length of the CDR3 is 14 residues. Per the germline V gene, CDR1 is MNHEY and CDR2 is SVGEGT. The ends were cut back, 5 bases at V and 7 bases at J, with 17 bases in the middle. CDR3 DNA: TGTGCCAGCAGTCGGACCCGGACTTCTGTGACCCAGTACTTC. Protein product: CASSRTRTSVTQYF.

This clonotype was seen a few times. V is TRBV5-4 and J is TRBJ2-5; the match to TRBD2 covers 11 bases. Germline V lookup: CDR1 SGHNT, CDR2 YYREEE (reference sequence). The CDR3 totals 14 residues. The V and J ends lost 0 bases and 5 bases, in that order; junction bases with no gene match: 0. The CDR3 loop reads CASSLGLAGETQYF. DNA for the CDR3: TGTGCCAGCAGCTTGGGACTAGCGGGGGAGACCCAGTACTTC.

The rearrangement links TRBV7-3 to TRBJ2-5, with D uncertain. The CDR3 consists of 14 residues. Trimming shortened V by 5 bases and J by 6 bases, and 16 bases separated the two germline ends. From germline, CDR1 is SGHTA and CDR2 FQGTGA. The CDR3 here is CASSPPVVEKTQYF. The CDR3 coding sequence is TGTGCCAGCAGCCCCCCCGTCGTGGAAAAGACCCAGTACTTC.

The J gene is TRBJ2-1, the V gene TRBV5-1; D is perhaps TRBD2 (6 bases). From germline, CDR1 is SGHRS and CDR2 YFSETQ. V gave up 3 bases and J gave up 0 bases, with 13 bases separating them. The CDR3 is 16 amino acids. In nucleotides, the CDR3 is TGCGCCAGCAGCTCGTCCGGGGGAAGCTCCTACAATGAGCAGTTCTTC. This gives the protein CASSSSGGSSYNEQFF. Using reference TRBV5-1 and TRBJ2-1 for the parts outside the CDR3, the full variable domain is KAGVTQTPRYLIKTRGQQVTLSCSPISGHRSVSWYQQTPGQGLQFLFEYFSETQRNKGNFPGRFSGRQFSNSRSEMNVSTLELGDSALYLCASSSSGGSSYNEQFFGPGTRLTVL.

The V and J genes are TRBV18 and TRBJ1-1, with D unresolved. Looked up from germline, CDR1 is KGHSH and CDR2 is LQKENI. Trimming took 1 base from V and 1 from J, leaving 10 bases between them. The CDR3 has 15 amino acids. CDR3 loop: CASSPRGSPNTEAFF. The CDR3 coding sequence is TGTGCCAGCTCACCACGAGGGTCTCCGAACACTGAAGCTTTCTTT.

The CDR3 sequence: CASSTRPQETQYF. CDR3 coding DNA: TGTGCCAGCAGCACCCGGCCCCAAGAGACCCAGTACTTC. The gene calls are TRBV5-4 and TRBJ2-5, with no clear D. Trimming took off 4 bases at V and 1 base at J, with 8 bases between the two ends. CDR1 is SGHNT and CDR2 is YYREEE in the germline V gene (reference sequence). The CDR3 consists of 13 residues.

The chain joins TRBV6-2 or TRBV6-3 to TRBJ2-7, with TRBD2 as a possible D gene (6 bases). Germline loops: CDR1 MNHEY, CDR2 SVGEGT. Trimming cost V 6 bases and J 7 bases, with 19 bases left between them. The CDR3 spans 14 residues. CDR3 in DNA: TGTGCCAGCAGGCCCTTGGCGACTAGACAAGAGCAGTACTTC. It specifies CASRPLATRQEQYF.

The rearrangement links TRBV12-3 or TRBV12-4 to TRBJ2-5, with 7 bases fitting TRBD2. This CDR3 is built from 14 residues. V dropped 4 bases and J dropped 2; count of bases not matched to a gene: 4. For the CDR3, the DNA is TGTGCCAGCAGTTGGGGTAGCGGGCAAGAGACCCAGTACTTC. It translates to CASSWGSGQETQYF.

The genes are TRBV29-1 and TRBJ2-3; 8 bases agree with TRBD2. The trim removed 8 bases at V and 6 bases at J, leaving 10 bases unmatched. Germline V CDR1 and CDR2: SQVTM, ANQGSEA. This CDR3 is built from 13 residues. CDR3 protein: CSFGGGGLDTQYF. The CDR3 bases are TGCAGCTTCGGAGGCGGGGGGCTGGATACGCAGTATTTT.

V and J are TRBV20-1 and TRBJ1-2; D call uncertain. Germline V CDR1 and CDR2: DFQATT, SNEGSKA (reference sequence). V lost 0 bases and J 4 bases, leaving 9 bases between the germline ends. CDR3 length: 13 residues. In DNA form, the CDR3 reads TGCAGTGCTAGAGAGGGTTCGGGCTATGGCTACACCTTC. It encodes CSAREGSGYGYTF.

The chain combines TRBV3-1 with TRBJ2-5; D is ambiguous. Trimming took off 1 base at V and 7 bases at J, with 10 bases between the two ends. This CDR3 has 13 residues. From germline, CDR1 is LGHDT and CDR2 YNNKEL (reference sequence). The DNA for the CDR3 is TGTGCCAGCAGCCAAGGGGAAGGCGTGACCCAGTACTTC. It translates to CASSQGEGVTQYF.

V and J are TRBV18 and TRBJ1-5, with D unresolved. This CDR3 comprises 14 residues. The ends were cut back, 1 base at V and 3 bases at J, with 7 bases in the middle. Germline V gene lookup returns CDR1 KGHSH and CDR2 LQKENI. CDR3 nucleotide sequence: TGTGCCAGCTCACCACAGGGTTCCAATCAGCCCCAGCATTTT. This sequence encodes CASSPQGSNQPQHF.

This CDR3 is CATGISGTGGSGANVLTF. The CDR3 bases are TGTGCCACCGGGATCTCTGGGACAGGGGGCTCTGGGGCCAACGTCCTGACTTTC. The chain recombines TRBV24-1 with TRBJ2-6; 11 bases fit TRBD1. V gave up 9 bases and J gave up 0 bases; unmatched junction bases: 9. This CDR3 region has 18 residues. CDR1 and CDR2 (germline): KGHDR, SFDVKD.

The chain couples TRBV30 to TRBJ1-2; the D gene is possibly TRBD1 (5 bases). V was pared by 2 bases and J by 2 bases, with 18 bases between. CDR1 and CDR2 from the germline V gene are GTSNPN and SVGIG (reference sequence). This CDR3 contains 16 residues. CDR3 residues: CAWSSGGAARNYGYTF. In DNA, the CDR3 is TGTGCCTGGAGTTCGGGGGGTGCGGCGAGGAACTATGGCTACACCTTC.